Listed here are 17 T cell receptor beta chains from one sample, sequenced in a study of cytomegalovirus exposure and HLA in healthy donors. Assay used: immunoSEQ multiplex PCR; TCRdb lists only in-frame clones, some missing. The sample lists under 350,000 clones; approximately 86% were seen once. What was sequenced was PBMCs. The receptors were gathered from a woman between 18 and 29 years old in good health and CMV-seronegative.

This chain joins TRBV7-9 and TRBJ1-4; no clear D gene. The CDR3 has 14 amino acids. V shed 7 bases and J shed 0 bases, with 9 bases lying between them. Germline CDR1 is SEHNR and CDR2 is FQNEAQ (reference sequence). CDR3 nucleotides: TGTGCCAGCATCCGGTTATCAACTAATGAAAAACTGTTTTTT. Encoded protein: CASIRLSTNEKLFF.

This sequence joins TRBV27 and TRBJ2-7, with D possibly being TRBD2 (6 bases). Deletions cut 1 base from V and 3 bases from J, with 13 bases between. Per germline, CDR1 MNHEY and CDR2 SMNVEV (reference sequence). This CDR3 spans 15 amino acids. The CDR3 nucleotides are TGTGCCAGCAGTTTATTGGGGACGGGGGACTACGAGCAGTACTTC. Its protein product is CASSLLGTGDYEQYF.

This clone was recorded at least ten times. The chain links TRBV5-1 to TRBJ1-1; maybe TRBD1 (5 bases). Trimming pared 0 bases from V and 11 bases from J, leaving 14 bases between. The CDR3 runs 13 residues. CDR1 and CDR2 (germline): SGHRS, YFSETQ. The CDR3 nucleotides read TGCGCCAGCAGCTTGGCCCTGGAGGGGAGCGCTTTCTTT. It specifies CASSLALEGSAFF.

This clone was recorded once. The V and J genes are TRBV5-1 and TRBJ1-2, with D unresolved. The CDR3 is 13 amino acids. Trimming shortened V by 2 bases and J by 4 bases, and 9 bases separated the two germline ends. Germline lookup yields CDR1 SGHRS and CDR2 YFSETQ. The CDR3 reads CASSFASTYGYTF. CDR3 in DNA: TGCGCCAGCAGCTTTGCCTCTACCTATGGCTACACCTTC.

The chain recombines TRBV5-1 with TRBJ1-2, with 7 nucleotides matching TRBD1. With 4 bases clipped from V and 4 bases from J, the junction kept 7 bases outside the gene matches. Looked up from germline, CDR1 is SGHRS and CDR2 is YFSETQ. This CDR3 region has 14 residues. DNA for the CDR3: TGCGCCAGCAGCACCGGGGGACAGCTCTATGGCTACACCTTC. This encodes CASSTGGQLYGYTF.

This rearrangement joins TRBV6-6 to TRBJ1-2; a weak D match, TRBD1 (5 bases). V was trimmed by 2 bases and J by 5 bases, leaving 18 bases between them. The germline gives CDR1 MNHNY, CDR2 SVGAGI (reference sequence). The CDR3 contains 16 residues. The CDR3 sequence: CASSYEYGQGRYGYTF. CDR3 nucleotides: TGTGCCAGCAGTTACGAGTATGGGCAGGGTCGGTATGGCTACACCTTC.

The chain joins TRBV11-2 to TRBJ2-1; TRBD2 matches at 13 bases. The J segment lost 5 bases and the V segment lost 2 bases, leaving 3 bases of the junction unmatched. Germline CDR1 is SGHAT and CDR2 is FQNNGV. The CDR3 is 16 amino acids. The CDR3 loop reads CASSLRTSGSHNEQFF. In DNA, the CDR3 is TGTGCCAGCAGCTTACGGACTAGCGGGAGCCACAATGAGCAGTTCTTC.

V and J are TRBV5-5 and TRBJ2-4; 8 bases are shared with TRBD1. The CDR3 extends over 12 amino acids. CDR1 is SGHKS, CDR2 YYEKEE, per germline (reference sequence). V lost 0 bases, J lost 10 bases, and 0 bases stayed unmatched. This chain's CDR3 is CASSLGTGIQYF. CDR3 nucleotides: TGTGCCAGCAGCTTGGGGACAGGGATTCAGTACTTC.

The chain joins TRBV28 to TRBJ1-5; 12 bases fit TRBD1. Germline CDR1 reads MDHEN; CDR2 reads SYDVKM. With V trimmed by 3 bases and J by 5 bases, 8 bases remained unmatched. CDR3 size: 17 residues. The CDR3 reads CASSFGTGGLRDQPQHF. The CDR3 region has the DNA TGTGCCAGCAGTTTCGGGACAGGGGGCCTGAGGGATCAGCCCCAGCATTTT.

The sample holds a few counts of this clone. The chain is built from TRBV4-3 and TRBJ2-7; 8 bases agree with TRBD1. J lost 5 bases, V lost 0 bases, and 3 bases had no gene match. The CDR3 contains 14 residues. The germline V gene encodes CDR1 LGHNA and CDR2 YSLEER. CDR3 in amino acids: CASSQEDRVHEQYF. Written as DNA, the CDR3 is TGCGCCAGCAGCCAAGAGGACAGGGTACACGAGCAGTACTTC.

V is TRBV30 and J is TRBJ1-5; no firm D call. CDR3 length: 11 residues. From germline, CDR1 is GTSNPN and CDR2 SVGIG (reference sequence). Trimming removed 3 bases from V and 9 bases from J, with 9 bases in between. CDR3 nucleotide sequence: TGTGCCTGGAGCGCATACGGGCCCCAGCATTTT. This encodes CAWSAYGPQHF.

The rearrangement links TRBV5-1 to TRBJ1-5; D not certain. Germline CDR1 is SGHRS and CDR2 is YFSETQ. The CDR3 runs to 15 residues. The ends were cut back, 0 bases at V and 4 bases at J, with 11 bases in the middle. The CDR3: CASSLDFGGNQPQHF. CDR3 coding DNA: TGCGCCAGCAGCTTGGATTTCGGCGGGAATCAGCCCCAGCATTTT.

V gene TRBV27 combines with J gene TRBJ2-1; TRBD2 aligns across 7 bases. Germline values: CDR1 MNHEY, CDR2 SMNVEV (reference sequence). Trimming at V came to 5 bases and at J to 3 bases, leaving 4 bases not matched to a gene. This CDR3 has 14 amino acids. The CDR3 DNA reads TGTGCCAGCAGTGACCGGGACTACTACAATGAGCAGTTCTTC. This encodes CASSDRDYYNEQFF.

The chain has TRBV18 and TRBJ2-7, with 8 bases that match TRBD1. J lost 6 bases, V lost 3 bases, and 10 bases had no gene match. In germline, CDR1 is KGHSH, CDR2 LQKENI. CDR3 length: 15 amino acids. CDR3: CASSPPGQVEGEQYF. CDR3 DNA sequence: TGTGCCAGCTCACCCCCGGGACAGGTGGAGGGCGAGCAGTACTTC.

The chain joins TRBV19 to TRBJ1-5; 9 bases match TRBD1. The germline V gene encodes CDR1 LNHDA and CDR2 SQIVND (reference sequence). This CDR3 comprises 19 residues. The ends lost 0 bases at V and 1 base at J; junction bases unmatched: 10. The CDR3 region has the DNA TGTGCCAGTAGTATAGATCCCCACAGGGGGCCTTTCAGCAATCAGCCCCAGCATTTT. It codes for CASSIDPHRGPFSNQPQHF.

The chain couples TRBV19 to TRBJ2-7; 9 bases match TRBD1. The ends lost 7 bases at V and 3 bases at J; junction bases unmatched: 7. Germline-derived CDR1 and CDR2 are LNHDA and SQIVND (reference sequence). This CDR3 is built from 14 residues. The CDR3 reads CASTLGQGDYEQYF. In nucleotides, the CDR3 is TGTGCCAGTACCTTGGGACAGGGCGACTACGAGCAGTACTTC.

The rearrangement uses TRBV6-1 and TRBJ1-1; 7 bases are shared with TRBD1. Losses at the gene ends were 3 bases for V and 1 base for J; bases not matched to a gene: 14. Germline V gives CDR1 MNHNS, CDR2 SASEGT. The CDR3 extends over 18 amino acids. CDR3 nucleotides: TGTGCCAGCAGTGACGGATGGACACAGGGGAAGGGGAACACTGAAGCTTTCTTT. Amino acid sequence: CASSDGWTQGKGNTEAFF.